This TCR beta chain stems from a study of shared clonotypes between healthy human individuals. Overall study: A couple of women and a few men aged 18 to 49 made up the donors.

Germline CDR1 and CDR2: MGHDK and SYGVNS. This CDR3 spans 17 amino acids. The V and J ends lost 0 bases and 0 bases respectively, with 9 bases between them. Clones were sequenced by immunoSEQ multiplex PCR, and TCRdb holds only the in-frame ones, with some missing. Altogether over a million clones are present, 75% being singletons, with the ten largest covering approximately 1.5%. The table lists this clone with a few counts. The clonotype comes from a man between 18 and 35 years old in good health. The specimen was memory CD4+ T cells sorted from blood. The sample's subset: CD45RA-negative fraction. The V gene is TRBV25-1, the J gene TRBJ1-6, with D uncertain. The CDR3 DNA reads as TGTGCCAGCAGTGAATACGGAAAGAGCTCCTATAATTCACCCCTCCACTTT. This sequence encodes CASSEYGKSSYNSPLHF. The complete variable domain, with remaining parts taken from reference TRBV25-1 and TRBJ1-6, reads EADIYQTPRYLVIGTGKKITLECSQTMGHDKMYWYQQDPGMELHLIHYSYGVNSTEKGDLSSESTVSRIRTEHFPLTLESARPSHTSQYLCASSEYGKSSYNSPLHFGNGTRLTVT.